This record looks at one TCR beta chain sequence and its context. This clone was recorded once. No cognate antigen has been identified for it. Sequence at one end of the junction differs from germline and may be a read error. Donors were healthy HIV-negative adults with no recently reported acute infections or vaccinations. Every donor was a Caucasian adult living in Nashville, Tennessee, USA. CD4+ T cells were enriched by magnetic negative selection, after which naive cells were positively selected on CD45RA and the negative fraction was taken as the memory subset. Blood was obtained by leukapheresis, after which PBMCs were separated by Ficoll-Histopaque density gradient centrifugation and cryopreserved in liquid nitrogen vapor phase. Analytical flow cytometry was used to check the purity and quantity of each magnetically sorted T cell population. Genomic DNA was isolated from each sorted fraction and quantified by UV absorbance on a Nanodrop 2000c.

TCR CDR3 regions were amplified from genomic DNA by multiplex PCR using the deep immunoSEQ assay. Extracted genomic DNA from each cell subset was spread evenly across all wells of several immunoSEQ 96-well plates, with each plate serving as a replicate. For sorted subsets, 200 to 250 ng genomic DNA, equal to about 30,000 T cell genomes, was loaded into each replicate PCR. The purified libraries were quantified using a Qubit 3.0 fluorometer, sized with a Bioanalyzer 2100, and then quantified again using the KAPA Library Quantification kit. A separate single-read 150-cycle Illumina NextSeq 550 flow cell was used to sequence each immunoSEQ 96-well plate. In the authors' own workflow: Because the immunoSEQ output held only junctional sequences and lacked quality scores, the filtering could not match the filtering applied to full-length reads. To assign V/J genes and CDR3, sequences were annotated against IMGT germline references using PyIR, a Python wrapper for IgBLAST v1.9. Reads with weak V/J assignments (E-value above 1e-6), missing CDR3, stop codons, out-of-frame junctions, or ambiguous translated residues were removed. V3J clonotypes were defined as sequences sharing an identical inferred V gene, J gene, and CDR3 amino acid sequence. Percentage overlap between repertoires was computed as shared unique clonotypes divided by the size of the smaller repertoire. RTK rarefaction, the Chao1 estimator, and Recon v2.1 estimates of unobserved clonotypes were used to assess repertoire richness. For all TCRbeta clonotypes obtained by the gDNA method from four donors, generation probabilities were computed with OLGA. Here the immuneACCESS table is served through TCRdb, limited to in-frame sequences with V and J called. Missing clones are a known gap in these copies; in checked studies unresolved V genes cover under half, and the rest lacks a known reason. The V and J calls and clone size are taken from that table; D and trimming were inferred from the DNA. The sample table lists 2 million to 2.5 million clones, approximately 93% of them with a count of one. Together, the top ten hold under 0.45% of the sample.

From the cysteine through the phenylalanine, the CDR3 covers 13 amino acids. Only the CDR3 DNA stays, 39 bases, in frame from base 1. Via the germline V gene, CDR1 is MRHNA and CDR2 SNTAGT. The sample originates from a study of shared clonotypes between healthy human individuals (dated by TCRdb to the early 2020s). As for the study more broadly: Three men and two women, aged 18 to 49 years, made up the cohort. Per donor, three plates each were used for CD4 naive and CD4 memory, two for CD8 naive, and one for CD8 memory. Leukapheresis yielded between about 0.85 and 10 billion PBMCs per donor. To estimate repertoire size and how much clonotype sharing occurs between individuals, the study deeply sequenced the blood TCR repertoires of a handful of healthy adults. To increase sequencing depth and limit assay-specific biases, different laboratories used diverse techniques to prepare libraries and sequence TCR repertoires. Beyond this particular receptor, the publication reports: Only blood was sampled, and tissue TCR repertoires likely differ from those in blood. Compared with non-shared clonotypes, the clonotypes found in all four sorted-subset donors had higher generation probabilities. Naive subsets generally had larger estimated clonotype richness than memory subsets did. Even with the large sequencing depth, rarefaction of the sorted-subset datasets indicated that sequencing was incomplete. Because the study included a small number of donors, the genetic and exposure-history diversity represented was limited. Pairwise subsampling led to the expectation that sequencing depth would affect the degree of clonotype sharing among donors. Sharing across a few donors was observed for around 5% of naive CD4, less than 4% of naive CD8, over 2% of memory CD4, and about 0.4% of memory CD8 clonotypes.

The receptor chain draws on TRBV6-4 and TRBJ2-7; a tentative D call is TRBD2 (8 bases match). Sequenced sample: naive CD4+ T cells from PBMCs. Read against the paper, the sample's cell subset or site label means: CD45RA+ positively selected. The sequence was obtained from a man aged 18 to 29 in good health. Some clones in this sample may be carry-over from other donors' samples. The nucleotide sequence reads as follows: TGTGCCAGCAGCGAGGGGGCGGGAGGCCCTAGGAACTTC. This sequence encodes CASSEGAGGPRNF.